These 5 T cell receptor beta chains came from one sample sequenced in a study of molecular identifiers for immune sequencing clone quantification. TCRdb independently ran MiXCR on the PCR reads; one entry per CDR3 protein. Among about 40,000 distinct CDR3 sequences, approximately 17% were seen once, and the ten largest hold roughly 7%. The sequencing sample was made of naive CD8+ T cells from blood, with Jurkat cell RNA spiked in. Specified subset: FACS-sorted CD8+CD4-CCR7+CD45RA+ naive T cells. These receptors were collected from a human donor in good health. Some libraries in this study had Jurkat cell RNA spiked in.

This clonotype was recorded at least ten times. The V call is TRBV12-5, the J call TRBJ2-1, with 10 bases identical to TRBD2. CDR1 and CDR2 (germline): LGHNT, FRNRAP. V shed 7 bases and J 9 bases; nucleotides not matched to a gene: 15. The CDR3 loop spans 16 amino acids. The CDR3 region is CASALLSGLAGVEQFF. The DNA for the CDR3 is TGTGCTAGTGCCCTATTATCAGGGCTAGCGGGAGTTGAGCAGTTCTTC.

This clonotype has a single count. Mismatch with germline at one junction end may stem from a read error. V gene TRBV7-3 combines with J gene TRBJ2-7; weak D call: TRBD2 (6 bases). In germline, CDR1 is SGHTA, CDR2 FQGTGA. The CDR3 is 15 residues long. CDR3 residues: CASSPGLGNSYEQYF. CDR3 coding DNA: TGTGCAAGCAGCCCGGGACTGGGGAACTCCTATGAACAGTACTTC.

This clonotype was detected ten times or more. The chain has TRBV5-4 and TRBJ2-5; D remains unclear. Germline CDR1 SGHNT, CDR2 YYREEE (reference sequence). The V end was cut by 4 bases, the J end by 1 base, with 11 bases between. The CDR3 loop spans 14 amino acids. The chain's CDR3 is CASSLRMPQETQYF. As DNA, the CDR3 is TGTGCCAGCAGCCTCAGAATGCCCCAAGAGACCCAGTACTTC.

A remark on this clonotype: A clone one base away is much larger, so this may be a read error. The chain is built from TRBV7-8 and TRBJ2-7; tentative D call: TRBD1 (5 bases). Germline V lookup: CDR1 SGHVS, CDR2 FQNEAQ. V lost 4 bases and J lost 3, with 10 bases in between. CDR3 length: 13 residues. CDR3 sequence reads: CASSWGVGYEQYF. DNA for the CDR3: TGTGCCAGCAGCTGGGGCGTGGGCTACGAGCAGTACTTC.

The table lists this clonotype with a few counts. V and J are TRBV21-1 and TRBJ2-1. TRBV21-1 is deemed a pseudogene. The length of the CDR3 is 15 residues. The CDR3 nucleotides are TGTGCCAGCAGCACAAGCGGAAGTTCCTACAATGAGCAGTTCTTC. Residues: CASSTSGSSYNEQFF.